Listed below are T cell receptor beta chains from one sample, sequenced in a study of Ad26.COV2.S vaccination and SARS-CoV-2 variants. Some clones are missing from TCRdb's copy, which holds only in-frame ones; the method was immunoSEQ multiplex PCR. The sample consists of 300,000 to 400,000 clones, 80% to 90% of them appearing once. The sample here was peripheral blood, taken in a trial of Ad26.COV2.S vaccine versus placebo. These receptors originate from a person between 18 and 60 years old who received the Ad26.COV2.S COVID-19 vaccine or a placebo. The CDR3 runs from the conserved cysteine through the conserved F or W. Fields, in order: J gene, V gene, D gene, clone size, CDR3 DNA, CDR3 protein. The D gene is left open where the match is weak. Size tells how often a clone was seen (once, few, many) or the class of an expanded clone, and some rows leave it out.

>TRBJ1-5|TRBV16|TRBD1|-
TGTGCCAGCAGCCAACCCGACAGGGGCGGCAATCAGCCCCAGCATTTT
CASSQPDRGGNQPQHF
>TRBJ1-4|TRBV27|-|-
TGTGCCAGCAGTAACCGGGACGGTAGAGCTAATGAAAAACTGTTTTTT
CASSNRDGRANEKLFF
>TRBJ2-2|TRBV5-5|TRBD2|few
TGTGCCAGCAGCCGGGAGGACACCGGGGAGCTGTTTTTT
CASSREDTGELFF
>TRBJ1-2|TRBV6-1|-|-
TGTGCCAGCAGTGAACAGGGCGGATTAAACTATGGCTACACCTTC
CASSEQGGLNYGYTF
>TRBJ2-5|TRBV27|-|few
TGTGCCAGCAGTTATAGTCGGGGGACGACCCAGTACTTC
CASSYSRGTTQYF
>TRBJ2-5|TRBV6-5|TRBD1|-
TGTGCCAGCAGGGACCCACAGGGGTATGGGACCCAGTACTTC
CASRDPQGYGTQYF
>TRBJ2-2|TRBV11-2|-|-
TGTGCCAGCAGCTTACAGCTTGGCGGGGAGCTGTTTTTT
CASSLQLGGELFF
>TRBJ1-5|TRBV3-1/TRBV3-2|TRBD1|-
TGTGCCAGCAGCCAAGATGGAGGACAGGGGGGTTATAGCAATCAGCCCCAGCATTTT
CASSQDGGQGGYSNQPQHF
>TRBJ1-6|TRBV4-1|TRBD1|few
TGCGCCAGCAGCAAGGGGCATGGACAGGGTTCGCCACCCCTCCACTTT
CASSKGHGQGSPPLHF
>TRBJ1-5|TRBV3-1/TRBV3-2|-|few
TGTGCCAGCAGCCAGGGGCAAAGGGCCCAGCATTTT
CASSQGQRAQHF
>TRBJ2-5|TRBV7-9|TRBD1|-
TGTGCCAGCAGCCAGGGACAGCGGGAGACCCAGTACTTC
CASSQGQRETQYF
>TRBJ1-2|TRBV24-1|TRBD1|-
TGTGCCACCAGTGACCACGGGACAGGGGGTGTCTATGGCTACACCTTC
CATSDHGTGGVYGYTF
>TRBJ2-5|TRBV15|-|-
TGTGCCACCAGCAGAGATCCGGCTGCAACCGAGACCCAGTACTTC
CATSRDPAATETQYF
>TRBJ1-4|TRBV2|TRBD1|-
TGTGCCAGCAGCCGGGACAGGGCGGATGAAAAACTGTTTTTT
CASSRDRADEKLFF
>TRBJ2-6|TRBV25-1|-|-
TGTGCCAGCGGCAGGGAACTTCTCTCTGGGGCCAACGTCCTGACTTTC
CASGRELLSGANVLTF
>TRBJ1-5|TRBV9|TRBD1|-
TGTGCCAGCAGCGTAGCTACGGTAGGGGGCCCCCAGCATTTT
CASSVATVGGPQHF
>TRBJ2-7|TRBV7-2|-|-
TGTGCCAGCAGGCAGGATGTGAAGCAGTACTTC
CASRQDVKQYF
>TRBJ1-6|TRBV7-9|-|-
TGTGCCAGCAGCTTAAACTCACCCCTCCACTTT
CASSLNSPLHF
>TRBJ2-2|TRBV9|TRBD2|once
TGTGCCAGCAGCGTAGGGCTAGCGGACACCGGGGAGCTGTTTTTT
CASSVGLADTGELFF
>TRBJ1-1|TRBV4-1|-|-
TGCGCCAGCAGCCAAGCCCTCGTGGGGGGCCGGACTGAAGCTTTCTTT
CASSQALVGGRTEAFF
>TRBJ2-1|TRBV29-1|TRBD2|-
TGCAGCGTCCGACTAGCGGGAGGGAATGAGCAGTTCTTC
CSVRLAGGNEQFF
>TRBJ2-3|TRBV30|-|-
TGTGCCTGGAGTGAAGGGGGAGGAACAGATACGCAGTATTTT
CAWSEGGGTDTQYF
>TRBJ2-5|TRBV7-2|-|-
TGTGCCAGCAGCCGGCAGGGGGGCGGGGAGACCCAGTACTTC
CASSRQGGGETQYF
>TRBJ2-7|TRBV7-2|-|-
TGTGCCAGCAGCTTAGTGACGAGCCCGTCGGTCGAGCAGTACTTC
CASSLVTSPSVEQYF
>TRBJ2-7|TRBV27|-|-
TGTGCCAGCAGAACCAGCCGGAGCTCCTACGAGCAGTACTTC
CASRTSRSSYEQYF
>TRBJ2-1|TRBV14|TRBD2|-
TGTGCCAGCAGCCATCTAGCGGGGGGCTACAATGAGCAGTTCTTC
CASSHLAGGYNEQFF
>TRBJ1-5|TRBV30|-|-
TGTGCCTGGAGTGTAGCGGGCAGTAATAGCAATCAGCCCCAGCATTTT
CAWSVAGSNSNQPQHF
>TRBJ2-7|TRBV11-2|-|-
TGTGCCAGCAGCCCCAGCGACAGCTACGAGCAGTACTTC
CASSPSDSYEQYF
>TRBJ2-5|TRBV29-1|TRBD1|-
TGCAGCGTTAGGAACTCTGGGACAGGGTGGGAAGAGACCCAGTACTTC
CSVRNSGTGWEETQYF
>TRBJ1-2|TRBV18|-|-
TGTGCCAGCTCACCACCAGGGTCCAATAACTATGGCTACACCTTC
CASSPPGSNNYGYTF
>TRBJ2-1|TRBV7-2|TRBD2|-
TGTGCCAGCAGCTTAGGATTCGGGGAGGGTTGGAATGAGCAGTTCTTC
CASSLGFGEGWNEQFF
>TRBJ2-7|TRBV27|TRBD2|-
TGTGCCAGCACCCTAAGGGGGACTAGCGGGACGAGTCCCTACGAGCAGTACTTC
CASTLRGTSGTSPYEQYF
>TRBJ1-2|TRBV5-6|TRBD1|-
TGTGCCAGCAGCTTGGGACCCCCGACAGGGGGATCCTATGGCTACACCTTC
CASSLGPPTGGSYGYTF
>TRBJ1-5|TRBV19|-|-
TGTGCCAGTAGTATGTATTCCAACCCCAATCAGCCCCAGCATTTT
CASSMYSNPNQPQHF
>TRBJ2-7|TRBV6-6|-|-
TGTGCCAGCAGTTCATTCGGGACACAACCCTACGAGCAGTACTTC
CASSSFGTQPYEQYF
>TRBJ2-1|TRBV19|TRBD2|-
TGTGCCAGTAGTATCGACAGGACTAGCGGAAATGAGCAGTTCTTC
CASSIDRTSGNEQFF
>TRBJ2-5|TRBV7-2|TRBD2|once
TGTGCCAGCAGCTTAAGTTTCGCGGGAGGAGAAGAGACCCAGTACTTC
CASSLSFAGGEETQYF
>TRBJ1-1|TRBV14|-|-
TGTGCCAGCAGCCACAGGCGGACTGAAGCTTTCTTT
CASSHRRTEAFF
>TRBJ1-5|TRBV6-5|TRBD1|few
TGTGCCAGCTGCACGGGACAGGCATTCAATCAGCCCCAGCATTTT
CASCTGQAFNQPQHF
>TRBJ2-1|TRBV1|-|-
TGCACCAGCAGCCAAGATAGGGGACTAGCCTCATTTAGGTGGGAGCAGTTCTTC
CTSSQDRGLASFRWEQFF
>TRBJ2-7|TRBV6-5|-|-
TGTGCCAGCAACCCCCCGGGGTGGGACGAGCAGTACTTC
CASNPPGWDEQYF
>TRBJ2-1|TRBV14|TRBD2|-
TGTGCCAGCAGCCAAGGCTCCGCGACTAGCGGCTACAATGAGCAGTTCTTC
CASSQGSATSGYNEQFF
>TRBJ2-2|TRBV3-1/TRBV3-2|TRBD1|-
TGTGCCAGCAGCCCCCAGGGGGCGGTCACCGGGGAGCTGTTTTTT
CASSPQGAVTGELFF
>TRBJ2-1|TRBV6-5|TRBD1|-
TGTGCCACCGGGGACAGGCTACTCAATGAGCAGTTCTTC
CATGDRLLNEQFF
>TRBJ2-2|TRBV4-1|-|-
TGCGCCAGCAGCCAAGTTACTCCGAACACCGGGGAGCTGTTTTTT
CASSQVTPNTGELFF
>TRBJ2-1|TRBV15|-|-
TGTGCCACCAGCAGAGATGAAACAGGGCAGTTCTTC
CATSRDETGQFF
>TRBJ2-2|TRBV9|TRBD1|-
TGTGCCAGCAGCCCACAGCCAGGACAGGGGTCCACCGGGGAGCTGTTTTTT
CASSPQPGQGSTGELFF